The rows below give T cell receptor beta chains drawn from one sample of a study of T cell responses to AZD1222 COVID-19 vaccine. The method was immunoSEQ multiplex PCR; TCRdb's version includes in-frame clones alone and lacks a portion of them. The table includes approximately 65,000 clones, around four fifths detected once. Sample: peripheral blood, taken on day 0 of AZD1222 vaccination. The source of these receptors is an adult in good health. Both conserved end residues are part of each CDR3. Each record gives: CDR3 DNA, CDR3 protein, V gene, J gene, D gene, clone size. The D gene is left open where the match is weak. Size tells how often a clone was seen (once, few, many) or the class of an expanded clone, and some rows leave it out.

CDR3 DNA: TGTGCCGGTTCAGGGAGCACAGATACGCAGTATTTT; CDR3 protein: CAGSGSTDTQYF; V gene: TRBV10-3; J gene: TRBJ2-3; D gene: .; clone size: .
CDR3 DNA: TGTGCCAGCAGGGGAGGGATTGTGAAGACCCAGTACTTC; CDR3 protein: CASRGGIVKTQYF; V gene: TRBV2; J gene: TRBJ2-5; D gene: TRBD2; clone size: .
CDR3 DNA: TGTGCCAGCAGGCCACCCGCAAGCACAGATACGCAGTATTTT; CDR3 protein: CASRPPASTDTQYF; V gene: TRBV6-5; J gene: TRBJ2-3; D gene: .; clone size: .
CDR3 DNA: TGTGCCAGCAGCTTAGTAGGGCGGAACACCATATATTTT; CDR3 protein: CASSLVGRNTIYF; V gene: TRBV11-2; J gene: TRBJ1-3; D gene: .; clone size: .
CDR3 DNA: TGTGCCAGCAGTTACTCTGGGGCCAACGTCCTGACTTTC; CDR3 protein: CASSYSGANVLTF; V gene: TRBV7-3; J gene: TRBJ2-6; D gene: .; clone size: .
CDR3 DNA: TGTGCCAGCAGCTTAGAATCGGGGGCCGGGGGACGGTCCGGGGAGCTGTTTTTT; CDR3 protein: CASSLESGAGGRSGELFF; V gene: TRBV7-9; J gene: TRBJ2-2; D gene: .; clone size: once
CDR3 DNA: TGTGCCAGCTCACCACAGGGGGCAGGCTATGGCTACACCTTC; CDR3 protein: CASSPQGAGYGYTF; V gene: TRBV18; J gene: TRBJ1-2; D gene: TRBD1; clone size: .
CDR3 DNA: TGTGCCAGCAGCCCCGGGACTAGCGGGGGGGCCGAGTTGGATACGCAGTATTTT; CDR3 protein: CASSPGTSGGAELDTQYF; V gene: TRBV3-1/TRBV3-2; J gene: TRBJ2-3; D gene: TRBD2; clone size: once
CDR3 DNA: TGTGCCATCAGTGTTGGGACAAGAGTCTCTGAAGCTTTCTTT; CDR3 protein: CAISVGTRVSEAFF; V gene: TRBV10-3; J gene: TRBJ1-1; D gene: .; clone size: .
CDR3 DNA: TGTGCCAGCAGTCCCTTGCCCATAGCGGGGGACTTTTACAATGAGCAGTTCTTC; CDR3 protein: CASSPLPIAGDFYNEQFF; V gene: TRBV27; J gene: TRBJ2-1; D gene: TRBD2; clone size: .
CDR3 DNA: TGTGCCAGCAGCTCCTGGACAGGGAACACTGAAGCTTTCTTT; CDR3 protein: CASSSWTGNTEAFF; V gene: TRBV7-2; J gene: TRBJ1-1; D gene: TRBD1; clone size: .
CDR3 DNA: TGTGCCAGCAGTGGGGACAGCCTCATCTCTGGGGCCAACGTCCTGACTTTC; CDR3 protein: CASSGDSLISGANVLTF; V gene: TRBV28; J gene: TRBJ2-6; D gene: TRBD1; clone size: .
CDR3 DNA: TGTGCCAGTAGGGAAGGACAGGTTGGGGGTGAGCAGTTCTTC; CDR3 protein: CASREGQVGGEQFF; V gene: TRBV19; J gene: TRBJ2-1; D gene: TRBD1; clone size: .
CDR3 DNA: TGTGCCAGCAGCTTGGGGACAGGGGGCGGTGAAAAACTGTTTTTT; CDR3 protein: CASSLGTGGGEKLFF; V gene: TRBV7-8; J gene: TRBJ1-4; D gene: TRBD1; clone size: .
CDR3 DNA: TGTGCCAGCACCCCACCCGCCAGGGACACTGAAGCTTTCTTT; CDR3 protein: CASTPPARDTEAFF; V gene: TRBV7-9; J gene: TRBJ1-1; D gene: .; clone size: few
CDR3 DNA: TGTGCCAGCAGTGGAGGGGCCTCTAACTATGGCTACACCTTC; CDR3 protein: CASSGGASNYGYTF; V gene: TRBV2; J gene: TRBJ1-2; D gene: .; clone size: once
CDR3 DNA: TGTGCCAGCCGCCGGACAGGGGGTTGGGACACTGAAGCTTTCTTT; CDR3 protein: CASRRTGGWDTEAFF; V gene: TRBV5-4; J gene: TRBJ1-1; D gene: TRBD1; clone size: .
CDR3 DNA: TGTGCCAGCAGCCTTCTAGCGGGGACGTCCCATGAGCAGTTCTTC; CDR3 protein: CASSLLAGTSHEQFF; V gene: TRBV7-2; J gene: TRBJ2-1; D gene: TRBD2; clone size: medium-sized
CDR3 DNA: TGTGCCAGCAGTCTCCTTCGGACTGAAGCTTTCTTT; CDR3 protein: CASSLLRTEAFF; V gene: TRBV28; J gene: TRBJ1-1; D gene: .; clone size: .
CDR3 DNA: TGTGCCAGCAGCGTCAGGGGTGACGCGAACACCGGGGAGCTGTTTTTT; CDR3 protein: CASSVRGDANTGELFF; V gene: TRBV9; J gene: TRBJ2-2; D gene: .; clone size: .
CDR3 DNA: TGTGCCAGCAGCTTAGGCGGGGGCGGTTGGGAGACCCAGTACTTC; CDR3 protein: CASSLGGGGWETQYF; V gene: TRBV7-6; J gene: TRBJ2-5; D gene: .; clone size: .
CDR3 DNA: TGTGCCAGCAGCTCACACACTGAAGCTTTCTTT; CDR3 protein: CASSSHTEAFF; V gene: TRBV11-2; J gene: TRBJ1-1; D gene: .; clone size: .
CDR3 DNA: TGCAGTGCTAGTGAATCTGTTACGCAGTATTTT; CDR3 protein: CSASESVTQYF; V gene: TRBV20-1; J gene: TRBJ2-3; D gene: .; clone size: once
CDR3 DNA: TGTGCCAGCAGTTTAAGGGGGGGTGAGCAGTTCTTC; CDR3 protein: CASSLRGGEQFF; V gene: TRBV28; J gene: TRBJ2-1; D gene: .; clone size: .
CDR3 DNA: TGCGCCAGCAGCTTGGAAGACAGCAACCTCCACTTT; CDR3 protein: CASSLEDSNLHF; V gene: TRBV5-1; J gene: TRBJ1-6; D gene: .; clone size: .
CDR3 DNA: TGTGCCAGCAGTGCCGAAGGTTCTTTCTCTGGAAACACCATATATTTT; CDR3 protein: CASSAEGSFSGNTIYF; V gene: TRBV6-1; J gene: TRBJ1-3; D gene: .; clone size: .
CDR3 DNA: TGTGCCAGCAGCCAGTTGTTCGGGGGGCTCGGAGATACGCAGTATTTT; CDR3 protein: CASSQLFGGLGDTQYF; V gene: TRBV5-8; J gene: TRBJ2-3; D gene: .; clone size: few
CDR3 DNA: TGTGCCAGCAGCTCCCTAACAGGGAAGTACAGCGGGGAGCTGTTTTTT; CDR3 protein: CASSSLTGKYSGELFF; V gene: TRBV5-5; J gene: TRBJ2-2; D gene: .; clone size: .